The next 29 T cell receptor beta chains were all read from a single sample in a study of CD8+CD57+ T cells in acquired aplastic anemia. Profiles of TCR beta VDJ and CDR3 were generated from a genomic DNA template. MiXCR was run by TCRdb on the reads, yielding one entry per CDR3 protein. Among 100,000 to 150,000 distinct CDR3 sequences listed, 48% were seen once. Material for sequencing was sorted CD4+, CD8+, or CD8+CD57+ T cells (not recorded which) from PBMCs. Receptors were obtained from a human donor in good health, serving as a control.

The sample holds one count of this clonotype. The chain is built from TRBV24-1 and TRBJ1-1; weak D call: TRBD1 (6 bases). V lost 7 bases to trimming and J lost 5 bases, with 13 bases between them. The CDR3 length is 13 residues. CDR1 and CDR2 (germline): KGHDR, SFDVKD. CDR3 nucleotide sequence: TGTGCCACCAGCCGGGGGGCGGGAACTGAAGCTTTCTTT. Translation: CATSRGAGTEAFF.

In this sample, this clonotype is medium-sized. V and J are TRBV10-3 and TRBJ1-2; TRBD1 matches at 8 bases. Germline V CDR1 and CDR2: ENHRY, SYGVKD. The CDR3 extends over 13 amino acids. The V gene end was trimmed by 7 bases and the J gene end by 4 bases; junction bases not matched to a gene: 5. CDR3 residues: CAITSGGSYGYTF. The CDR3 DNA reads as TGTGCCATCACCTCAGGGGGCAGCTATGGCTACACCTTC.

This chain connects TRBV19 to TRBJ1-2; D is ambiguous. Germline loops: CDR1 LNHDA, CDR2 SQIVND (reference sequence). Trimming took off 5 bases at V and 2 bases at J, with 9 bases between the two ends. CDR3 size: 13 residues. The DNA of the CDR3 is TGTGCCAGTAGTTGGGCGGTCAACTATGGCTACACCTTC. It codes for CASSWAVNYGYTF.

The chain carries TRBV25-1 and TRBJ1-2; no definite D call. Between the trimmed V and J ends, which lost 1 base and 4 bases, there was a span of 13 bases. Germline V gives CDR1 MGHDK, CDR2 SYGVNS. CDR3 length: 15 amino acids. The CDR3 protein is CASSEWEGAAYGYTF. CDR3 nucleotides: TGTGCCAGCAGTGAATGGGAGGGCGCGGCCTATGGCTACACCTTC.

Concerning this clonotype itself: The junction shows a germline mismatch at one end, possibly a read error. This chain links TRBV7-7 with TRBJ2-1; either TRBD1 or TRBD2 may fit D (5 bases each). The CDR3 has 14 amino acids. Germline CDR1 SSHAT, CDR2 FNYEAQ (reference sequence). The CDR3 loop reads CASSLAQGWNEQFF. CDR3 bases: TGTGCTAGCAGCTTAGCGCAGGGTTGGAATGAGCAGTTCTTC.

A single count supports this clonotype. The chain is built from TRBV19 and TRBJ1-5; 9 positions agree with TRBD1. The V gene end was trimmed by 7 bases and the J gene end by 4 bases; junction bases not matched to a gene: 5. The CDR3 has 14 residues. In germline, CDR1 is LNHDA, CDR2 SQIVND (reference sequence). CDR3 protein: CASTVQGANQPQHF. CDR3 DNA: TGTGCCAGTACCGTACAGGGGGCGAATCAGCCCCAGCATTTT.

As regards this clonotype: One junction end disagrees with the germline gene, perhaps due to a read error. V usage is TRBV20-1 and J usage is TRBJ2-2; TRBD1 aligns across 8 bases. CDR1 is DFQATT, CDR2 SNEGSKA, per germline (reference sequence). This CDR3 region has 15 residues. The CDR3 loop reads CSARDGQGNTGELFF. Here the CDR3 DNA reads TGCAGTGCTCGAGATGGACAGGGGAACACCGGGGAGCTGTTTTTT.

This clonotype has only a few counts. A much larger clone lies a single base off, so this may be a read error. This chain links TRBV2 with TRBJ1-1; D is unclear. Trimming left V 6 bases short and J 1 base short, with 15 bases between. This CDR3 is built from 15 residues. Germline assignment: CDR1 SNHLY and CDR2 FYNNEI. As DNA, the CDR3 is TGTGCCAGCAGCCCCCTGGTAAGAGGGAACACTGAAGCTTTCTTT. It translates to CASSPLVRGNTEAFF.

V and J are TRBV7-2 and TRBJ2-5, with 10 nucleotides matching TRBD1. The CDR3 extends over 15 amino acids. Per the germline V gene, CDR1 is SGHTA and CDR2 is FQGNSA. V gave up 5 bases and J gave up 11 bases; unmatched junction bases: 14. In DNA, the CDR3 is TGTGCCAGCAGCCGGACCGGGACAGGGGCCCATGAGCAGTACTTC. It encodes CASSRTGTGAHEQYF.

This clonotype was seen only once. The chain joins TRBV6-1 to TRBJ1-2; 12 nucleotides match TRBD1. CDR3 length: 17 amino acids. J gave up 4 bases and V 1 base, and 7 bases lay outside the gene matches. Germline-derived CDR1 and CDR2 are MNHNS and SASEGT. The CDR3 spells CASSEVGTGGYTYGYTF. The CDR3 region has the DNA TGTGCCAGCAGTGAAGTTGGGACAGGGGGCTATACCTATGGCTACACCTTC.

This clonotype was detected ten times or more. V gene TRBV5-4 combines with J gene TRBJ2-1, with TRBD1 matching over 11 bases. V gave up 1 base and J gave up 4 bases; unmatched junction bases: 19. The germline V gene has CDR1 SGHNT and CDR2 YYREEE (reference sequence). The CDR3 extends over 21 amino acids. CDR3 residues: CASSLTAGQGAAPRTYNEQFF. CDR3 DNA: TGTGCCAGCAGCTTGACCGCCGGACAGGGGGCCGCCCCGCGGACGTACAATGAGCAGTTCTTC. The full variable domain, with the rest looked up from reference TRBV5-4 and TRBJ2-1, is ETGVTQSPTHLIKTRGQQVTLRCSSQSGHNTVSWYQQALGQGPQFIFQYYREEENGRGNFPPRFSGLQFPNYSSELNVNALELDDSALYLCASSLTAGQGAAPRTYNEQFFGPGTRLTVL.

This clonotype was detected many times. The CDR3 DNA is TGCAGTGCTAGAGATCGGAGGGCTCGGGCCGGGGAGCTGTTTTTT. Translated: CSARDRRARAGELFF. This chain connects TRBV20-1 to TRBJ2-2, with a tentative D call TRBD2 (6 bases). The germline V gene encodes CDR1 DFQATT and CDR2 SNEGSKA (reference sequence). The length of the CDR3 is 15 residues. V lost 0 bases to trimming and J lost 6 bases, with 14 bases between them.

This chain connects TRBV2 to TRBJ2-7, with a possible D match to TRBD2 (5 bases). This CDR3 has 13 amino acids. Trimming stripped 8 bases from V and 2 bases from J, with 13 bases between. Per the germline V gene, CDR1 is SNHLY and CDR2 is FYNNEI. Here the CDR3 DNA reads TGTGCCAGCTCAACTCCCGGGGCCTACGAGCAGTACTTC. Encoded protein: CASSTPGAYEQYF.

This rearrangement joins TRBV15 to TRBJ2-1, with a weak D call TRBD1 (6 bases). The CDR3 contains 16 residues. The germline V and J ends were trimmed by 5 bases and 6 bases, with 20 bases remaining between them. CDR1 and CDR2 (germline): LNHNV, YYDKDF (reference sequence). DNA of the CDR3: TGTGCCACCAGCCCCACCAGGGGACGGTTGAGCAATGAGCAGTTCTTC. It is translated as CATSPTRGRLSNEQFF.

This clonotype came up many times. The J gene is TRBJ2-1, the V gene TRBV18; D remains unclear. The CDR3 is 13 residues long. The V gene lost 0 bases and the J gene lost 8 bases, with 8 bases spanning the gap. Germline loops: CDR1 KGHSH, CDR2 LQKENI. The CDR3 bases are TGTGCCAGCTCACCACCGGTGGGTGATGAGCAGTTCTTC. The encoded protein is CASSPPVGDEQFF.

The chain links TRBV2 to TRBJ1-2; 7 bases line up with TRBD1. CDR3 length: 15 residues. Germline CDR1 and CDR2: SNHLY and FYNNEI. V was pared by 5 bases and J by 0 bases, with 6 bases of the junction left unmatched. The CDR3, as DNA: TGTGCCAGCAGTCTATCCGGGACAGCTAACTATGGCTACACCTTC. It specifies CASSLSGTANYGYTF.

This clonotype was found many times. The chain couples TRBV10-3 to TRBJ2-3; TRBD2 aligns across 7 bases. Germline V CDR1 and CDR2: ENHRY, SYGVKD. This CDR3 comprises 13 residues. J was trimmed by 2 bases and V by 6 bases; bases with no gene match: 2. The CDR3 DNA is TGTGCCATCAGGGGGGGGATCACAGATACGCAGTATTTT. It is translated as CAIRGGITDTQYF.

The table lists this clonotype with many counts. This rearrangement joins TRBV11-2 to TRBJ2-4; unclear D gene. CDR3 length: 15 amino acids. With 5 bases removed from V and 0 bases from J, the gap between germline ends came to 11 bases. CDR1 and CDR2 (germline): SGHAT, FQNNGV. CDR3 DNA sequence: TGTGCCAGCAGCAAGGACGGGTTAGCCAAAAACATTCAGTACTTC. Protein product: CASSKDGLAKNIQYF.

This clonotype appeared many times. The rearrangement joins TRBV9 to TRBJ1-3; D remains unclear. CDR3 length: 16 amino acids. Trimming took 1 base from V and 0 from J, leaving 11 bases between them. Germline V gene data show CDR1 as SGDLS and CDR2 as YYNGEE. The CDR3 spells CASSVPQVNSGNTIYF. The CDR3 nucleotides read TGTGCCAGCAGCGTACCGCAGGTGAACTCTGGAAACACCATATATTTT.

The chain employs TRBV24-1 and TRBJ1-5; no clear D gene. The CDR3 runs 17 residues. Trimming took 3 bases from V and 2 from J, leaving 16 bases between them. Germline V lookup: CDR1 KGHDR, CDR2 SFDVKD. The DNA for the CDR3 is TGTGCCACCAGTGATAGCCGTCCGATTGGCGGCAATCAGCCCCAGCATTTT. This encodes CATSDSRPIGGNQPQHF.

This clonotype was observed at least ten times. The chain recombines TRBV6-5 with TRBJ1-5; D possibly corresponds to TRBD1 (6 bases). The germline V gene has CDR1 MNHEY and CDR2 SVGAGI. The V and J ends lost 4 bases and 2 bases respectively, with 12 bases between them. The CDR3 is 15 amino acids. In DNA form, the CDR3 reads TGTGCCAGCAGTTCACAGCCAGGGGGCAATCAGCCCCAGCATTTT. Encoded protein: CASSSQPGGNQPQHF.

The gene calls are TRBV4-1 and TRBJ1-4; no reliable D call. The CDR3 spans 16 residues. Germline V lookup: CDR1 MGHRA, CDR2 YSYEKL. The germline V and J ends were trimmed by 1 base and 1 base, with 10 bases remaining between them. CDR3 nucleotides: TGCGCCAGCAGCCAAGTTCTCCTTATAACTAATGAAAAACTGTTTTTT. Amino acids: CASSQVLLITNEKLFF.

The V gene is TRBV11-2, the J gene TRBJ2-7; 9 bases line up with TRBD1. The germline CDR1 and CDR2 sequences are SGHAT and FQNNGV. The trim removed 4 bases at V and 6 bases at J, leaving 22 bases unmatched. CDR3 length: 19 amino acids. CDR3 sequence: CASSWRPPRERDRAGEQYF. The CDR3 DNA follows: TGTGCCAGCAGCTGGCGCCCCCCCCGAGAGCGGGACAGGGCGGGCGAGCAGTACTTC.

This chain links TRBV11-1 with TRBJ2-5, with D perhaps matching TRBD1 (6 bases). CDR1 is SGHAT and CDR2 is FQDESV in the germline V gene (reference sequence). The V end was cut by 2 bases, the J end by 1 base, with 17 bases between. This CDR3 contains 17 residues. CDR3 in DNA: TGTGCCAGCAGCTTATTCCGTGCAGGGGCCTCCCAAGAGACCCAGTACTTC. Encoded protein: CASSLFRAGASQETQYF.

The rearrangement joins TRBV7-8 to TRBJ2-7; D ambiguous. The germline V and J ends were trimmed by 3 bases and 3 bases, with 9 bases remaining between them. This CDR3 region has 13 residues. Germline V lookup: CDR1 SGHVS, CDR2 FQNEAQ. CDR3: CASSFGPNYEQYF. The CDR3 DNA follows: TGTGCCAGCAGCTTCGGACCAAACTACGAGCAGTACTTC. Looking up the rest from reference TRBV7-8 and TRBJ2-7 gives the full variable domain: GAGVSQSPRYKVAKRGQDVALRCDPISGHVSLFWYQQALGQGPEFLTYFQNEAQLDKSGLPSDRFFAERPEGSVSTLKIQRTQQEDSAVYLCASSFGPNYEQYFGPGTRLTVT.

The chain is built from TRBV29-1 and TRBJ1-1, with D uncertain. This CDR3 spans 11 amino acids. V was trimmed by 3 bases and J by 5 bases, leaving 7 bases between them. Per the germline V gene, CDR1 is SQVTM and CDR2 is ANQGSEA. CDR3 region: CSVDRETEAFF. Here the CDR3 DNA reads TGCAGCGTTGATCGGGAAACTGAAGCTTTCTTT.

This chain links TRBV11-1 with TRBJ1-2, with 9 nucleotides matching TRBD1. V lost 4 bases, J lost 3 bases, and 18 bases stayed unmatched. The CDR3 contains 19 residues. The germline CDR1 and CDR2 sequences are SGHAT and FQDESV (reference sequence). The CDR3 DNA reads TGTGCCAGCAGCTCCCGGGGGGGGGACAGGGTTAACCCTTACTATGGCTACACCTTC. This translates into CASSSRGGDRVNPYYGYTF.

With respect to this clonotype: Given a much more abundant clone one base away, this may be a read error. V gene TRBV5-1 combines with J gene TRBJ1-2; maybe TRBD1 (6 bases). The CDR3 totals 17 residues. In germline, CDR1 is SGHRS, CDR2 YFSETQ. V was clipped by 2 bases and J by 7 bases, with 24 bases between them. For the CDR3, the DNA is TGCGCCAGCAGCTTCGCCGTGGGGGCAGGAGTAGGTAGTGGCTACACCTTC. Protein product: CASSFAVGAGVGSGYTF.

This chain uses TRBV7-8 with TRBJ2-5; the D gene is possibly TRBD1 (6 bases). V lost 3 bases, J lost 5 bases, and 19 bases lay in between. The germline CDR1 and CDR2 sequences are SGHVS and FQNEAQ. This CDR3 has 16 amino acids. Here the CDR3 reads CASSLLQTGGQETQYF. CDR3 coding DNA: TGTGCCAGCAGCTTGCTCCAGACAGGTGGTCAGGAGACCCAGTACTTC.